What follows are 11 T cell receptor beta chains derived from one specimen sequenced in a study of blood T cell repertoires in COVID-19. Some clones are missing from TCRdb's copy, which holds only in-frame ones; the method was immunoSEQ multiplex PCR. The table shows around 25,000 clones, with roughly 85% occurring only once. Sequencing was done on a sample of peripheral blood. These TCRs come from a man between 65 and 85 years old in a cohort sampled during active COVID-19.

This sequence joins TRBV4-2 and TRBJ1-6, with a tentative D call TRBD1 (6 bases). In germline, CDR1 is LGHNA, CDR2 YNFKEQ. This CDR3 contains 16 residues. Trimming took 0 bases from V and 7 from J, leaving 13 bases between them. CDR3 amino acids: CASSQEGVGQNSPLHF. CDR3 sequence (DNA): TGTGCCAGCAGCCAAGAGGGGGTGGGACAAAATTCACCCCTCCACTTT.

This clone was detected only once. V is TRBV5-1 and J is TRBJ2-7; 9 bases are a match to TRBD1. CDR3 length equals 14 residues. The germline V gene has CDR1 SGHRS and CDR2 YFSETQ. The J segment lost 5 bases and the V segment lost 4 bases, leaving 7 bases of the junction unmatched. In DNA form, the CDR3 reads TGCGCCAGCAGCCCCCGGGACAGGGCCCACGAGCAGTACTTC. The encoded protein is CASSPRDRAHEQYF.

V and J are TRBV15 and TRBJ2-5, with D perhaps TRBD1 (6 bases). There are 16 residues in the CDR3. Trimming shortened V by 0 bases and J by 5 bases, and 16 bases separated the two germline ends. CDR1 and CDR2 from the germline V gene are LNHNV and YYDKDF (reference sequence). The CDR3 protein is CATSRDRTARLETQYF. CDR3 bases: TGTGCCACCAGCAGAGATCGGACAGCCAGGTTGGAGACCCAGTACTTC.

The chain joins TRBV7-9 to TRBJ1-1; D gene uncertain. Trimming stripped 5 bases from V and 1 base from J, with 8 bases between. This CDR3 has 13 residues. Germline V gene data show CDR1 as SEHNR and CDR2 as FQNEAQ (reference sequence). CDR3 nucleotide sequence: TGTGCCAGCAGCGTGGACTCGAACACTGAAGCTTTCTTT. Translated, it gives CASSVDSNTEAFF.

CDR3 nucleotides: TGCGCCAGCAGCCGGACTAGTAGCACAGATACGCAGTATTTT. Protein sequence: CASSRTSSTDTQYF. The J gene is TRBJ2-3, the V gene TRBV4-1, with TRBD2 matching over 7 bases. The V gene's germline CDR1 is MGHRA and CDR2 YSYEKL. There are 14 residues in the CDR3. J was trimmed by 0 bases and V by 4 bases; bases with no gene match: 1.

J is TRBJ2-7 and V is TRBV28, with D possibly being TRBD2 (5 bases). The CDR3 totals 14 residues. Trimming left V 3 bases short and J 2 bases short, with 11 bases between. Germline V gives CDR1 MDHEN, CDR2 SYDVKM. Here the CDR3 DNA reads TGTGCCAGCAGTTTGGGCGGGTCTGCCTACGAGCAGTACTTC. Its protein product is CASSLGGSAYEQYF. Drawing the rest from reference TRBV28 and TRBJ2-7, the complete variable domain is DVKVTQSSRYLVKRTGEKVFLECVQDMDHENMFWYRQDPGLGLRLIYFSYDVKMKEKGDIPEGYSVSREKKERFSLILESASTNQTSMYLCASSLGGSAYEQYFGPGTRLTVT.

CDR3 protein: CASSLVGARGSYNEQFF. CDR3 DNA sequence: TGCGCCAGCAGCTTGGTGGGGGCCAGGGGGTCCTACAATGAGCAGTTCTTC. The V call is TRBV5-1, the J call TRBJ2-1, with TRBD1 identical over 7 bases. The CDR3 runs to 17 residues. The J segment lost 1 base and the V segment lost 0 bases, leaving 7 bases of the junction unmatched. CDR1 is SGHRS, CDR2 YFSETQ, per germline.

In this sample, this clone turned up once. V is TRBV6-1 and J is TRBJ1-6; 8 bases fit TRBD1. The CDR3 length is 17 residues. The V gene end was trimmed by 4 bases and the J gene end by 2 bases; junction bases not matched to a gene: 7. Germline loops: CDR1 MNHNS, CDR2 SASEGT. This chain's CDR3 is CASSGGQGRTYNSPLHF. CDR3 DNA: TGTGCCAGCAGTGGAGGACAGGGCCGGACCTATAATTCACCCCTCCACTTT.

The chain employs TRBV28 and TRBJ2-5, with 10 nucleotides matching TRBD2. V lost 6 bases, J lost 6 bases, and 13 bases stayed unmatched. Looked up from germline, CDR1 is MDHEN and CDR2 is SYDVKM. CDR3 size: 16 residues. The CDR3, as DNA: TGTGCCAGCAGCGCAGGGCGACTAGCGGGTAAGAAGACCCAGTACTTC. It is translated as CASSAGRLAGKKTQYF. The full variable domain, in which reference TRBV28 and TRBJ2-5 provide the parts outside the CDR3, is DVKVTQSSRYLVKRTGEKVFLECVQDMDHENMFWYRQDPGLGLRLIYFSYDVKMKEKGDIPEGYSVSREKKERFSLILESASTNQTSMYLCASSAGRLAGKKTQYFGPGTRLLVL.

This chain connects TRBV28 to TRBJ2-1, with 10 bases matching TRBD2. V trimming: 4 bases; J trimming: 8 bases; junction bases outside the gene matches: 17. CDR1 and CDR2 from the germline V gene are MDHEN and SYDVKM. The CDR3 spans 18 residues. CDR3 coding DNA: TGTGCCAGCAGTTCACTAGCGGGATATTCCGGGGTAAACTATGAGCAGTTCTTC. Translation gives CASSSLAGYSGVNYEQFF.

DNA of the CDR3: TGTGCCAGCAGCTTAGAGGCGGGAGGGAATGAAGCTTTCTTT. Translated: CASSLEAGGNEAFF. This rearrangement joins TRBV7-9 to TRBJ1-1; no definite D call. CDR3 length: 14 amino acids. The germline V gene has CDR1 SEHNR and CDR2 FQNEAQ (reference sequence). Trimming pared 1 base from V and 7 bases from J, leaving 13 bases between.